Presented here are 6 T cell receptor beta chains from one specimen sequenced in a study of OX40 agonist ivuxolimab in advanced cancers. Here immunoSEQ multiplex PCR was the method, and the copy in TCRdb shows in-frame clones only, minus some. Altogether over 30,000 clones are present, roughly 80% being singletons, with the ten largest covering more than 20%. The input for sequencing was CD4+ or CD8+ T cells sorted from blood, taken in a trial of the OX40 agonist ivuxolimab. Receptors were obtained from an adult with an advanced solid tumor such as melanoma, head and neck, liver or kidney cancer.

The chain has TRBV21-1 and TRBJ1-1; TRBD1 is the table's D call, not checked against the DNA. TRBV21-1 is a documented pseudogene. The CDR3 consists of 15 residues. CDR3 bases: TGTGCCAGCAGTCCCAAGGGGGAGACAGCAAAAAGAGCTTTCTTT. Its translation is CASSPKGETAKRAFF.

CDR3 in amino acids: CASSLAGWDGETQYF. In DNA form, the CDR3 reads TGTGCCAGCAGTTTAGCAGGGTGGGATGGAGAGACCCAGTACTTC. The chain employs TRBV28 and TRBJ2-5, with D perhaps TRBD1 (5 bases). The length of the CDR3 is 15 residues. Germline CDR1 MDHEN, CDR2 SYDVKM. V lost 2 bases to trimming and J lost 4 bases, with 14 bases between them.

V gene TRBV6-4 combines with J gene TRBJ2-1; 9 bases match TRBD2. V lost 5 bases to trimming and J lost 8 bases; unmatched junction nucleotides: 10. The CDR3 totals 15 residues. Per the germline V gene, CDR1 is MRHNA and CDR2 is SNTAGT. The CDR3 region has the DNA TGTGCCAGCAGTCCAACTAGCGGGTCTTTCGATGAGCAGTTCTTC. Translating gives CASSPTSGSFDEQFF.

This clone is judged medium-sized. This sequence joins TRBV6-4 and TRBJ2-1; 11 nucleotides match TRBD2. Germline trimming cut 6 bases from V and 4 bases from J; bases unmatched to any gene: 5. From germline, CDR1 is MRHNA and CDR2 SNTAGT. This CDR3 is built from 15 residues. As DNA, the CDR3 is TGTGCCAGCAGAGTACTAGCGGGAGCGTACAATGAGCAGTTCTTC. This sequence encodes CASRVLAGAYNEQFF.

The chain links TRBV4-1 to TRBJ2-1, with 7 positions matching TRBD2. The V and J ends lost 4 bases and 5 bases, in that order; junction bases with no gene match: 2. CDR1 is MGHRA, CDR2 YSYEKL, per germline. This CDR3 spans 13 amino acids. The DNA for the CDR3 is TGCGCCAGCAGCCGAACTAGCGACAATGAGCAGTTCTTC. This translates into CASSRTSDNEQFF.

In its sample, this clone was seen a few times. This CDR3 is CASSSGDTTYEQYF. CDR3 nucleotide sequence: TGTGCCAGCAGCTCGGGGGACACTACCTACGAGCAGTACTTC. The chain joins TRBV7-9 to TRBJ2-7; D tentatively reads TRBD1 or TRBD2 (6 bases each). In germline, CDR1 is SEHNR, CDR2 FQNEAQ (reference sequence). This CDR3 has 14 residues. Trimming stripped 4 bases from V and 2 bases from J, with 12 bases between.